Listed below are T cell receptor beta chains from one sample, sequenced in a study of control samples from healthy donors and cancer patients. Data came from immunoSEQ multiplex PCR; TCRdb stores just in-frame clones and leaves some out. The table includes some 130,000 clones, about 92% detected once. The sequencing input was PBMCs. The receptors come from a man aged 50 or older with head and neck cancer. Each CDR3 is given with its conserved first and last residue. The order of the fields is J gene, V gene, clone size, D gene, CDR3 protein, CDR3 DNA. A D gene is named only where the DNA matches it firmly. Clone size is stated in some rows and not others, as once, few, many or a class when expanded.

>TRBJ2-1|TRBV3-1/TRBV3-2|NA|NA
CASSQARSSYNEQFF
TGTGCCAGCAGCCAAGCCAGGAGCTCCTACAATGAGCAGTTCTTC
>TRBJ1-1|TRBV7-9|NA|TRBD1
CASSSRDRETEAFF
TGTGCCAGCAGTTCCCGGGACAGGGAAACTGAAGCTTTCTTT
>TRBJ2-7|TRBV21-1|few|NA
CASSYLGASYEQYF
TGTGCCAGCAGTTACCTCGGGGCCTCCTACGAGCAGTACTTC
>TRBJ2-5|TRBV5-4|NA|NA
CASSFQISRAETQYF
TGTGCCAGCAGCTTTCAGATTTCCAGGGCAGAGACCCAGTACTTC
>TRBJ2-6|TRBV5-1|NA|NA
CASSFDVPGAGANVLTF
TGCGCCAGCAGCTTCGACGTGCCGGGGGCCGGGGCCAACGTCCTGACTTTC
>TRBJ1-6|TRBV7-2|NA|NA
CASSPPDWDSPLHF
TGTGCCAGCAGCCCCCCAGACTGGGACTCACCCCTCCACTTT
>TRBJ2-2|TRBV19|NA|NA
CASSTRRRLQTGELFF
TGTGCCAGTAGTACCCGGCGGCGACTACAGACCGGGGAGCTGTTTTTT
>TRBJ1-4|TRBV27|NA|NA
CASSGHWGNEKLFF
TGTGCCAGCAGTGGCCATTGGGGTAATGAAAAACTGTTTTTT
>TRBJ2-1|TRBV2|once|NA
CASRTKAYNEQFF
TGTGCCAGCAGGACGAAAGCATACAATGAGCAGTTCTTC
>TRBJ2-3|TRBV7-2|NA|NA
CASSSGGPVTDTQYF
TGTGCCAGCAGCTCAGGGGGGCCCGTCACAGATACGCAGTATTTT
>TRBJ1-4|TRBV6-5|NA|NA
CASSRGITNEKLFF
TGTGCCAGCAGTCGAGGGATAACGAATGAAAAACTGTTTTTT
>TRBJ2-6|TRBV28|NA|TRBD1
CASRETGGKSGANVLTF
TGTGCCAGCAGGGAGACAGGGGGCAAGTCTGGGGCCAACGTCCTGACTTTC
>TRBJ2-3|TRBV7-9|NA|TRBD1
CASSSQGAFGTDTQYF
TGTGCCAGCAGCTCCCAGGGGGCGTTTGGCACAGATACGCAGTATTTT
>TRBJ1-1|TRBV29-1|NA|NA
CSVVDRSNTEAFF
TGCAGCGTTGTCGACAGGTCGAACACTGAAGCTTTCTTT
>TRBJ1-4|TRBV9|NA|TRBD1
CASSVEGQTNEKLFF
TGTGCCAGCAGCGTAGAGGGACAGACTAATGAAAAACTGTTTTTT
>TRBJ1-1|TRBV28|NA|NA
CASSSVAGGAGQTWVGRAAFF
TGTGCCAGCAGTTCCGTGGCGGGGGGCGCAGGCCAAACATGGGTCGGTCGCGCAGCTTTCTTT
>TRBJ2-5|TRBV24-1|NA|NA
CATSEGFGQSKTQYF
TGTGCCACCAGTGAGGGGTTCGGACAAAGTAAGACCCAGTACTTC
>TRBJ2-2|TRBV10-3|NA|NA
CAISGGKNTGELFF
TGTGCCATCAGTGGAGGGAAGAACACCGGGGAGCTGTTTTTT
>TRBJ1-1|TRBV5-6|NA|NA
CASSLASANEAFF
TGTGCCAGCAGCTTGGCCTCGGCCAATGAAGCTTTCTTT
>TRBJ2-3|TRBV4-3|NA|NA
CASSQDRWDTQYF
TGCGCCAGCAGCCAAGATCGATGGGATACGCAGTATTTT
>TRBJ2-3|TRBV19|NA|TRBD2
CASSSSSGGAGDTQYF
TGTGCCAGTAGTTCGTCTAGCGGGGGGGCAGGAGATACGCAGTATTTT
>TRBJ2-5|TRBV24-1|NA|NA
CATSEPGSETQYF
TGTGCCACCAGTGAACCCGGGTCGGAGACCCAGTACTTC
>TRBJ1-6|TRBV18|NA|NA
CASSLDSNNSPLHF
TGTGCCAGCTCACTGGACAGTAATAATTCACCCCTCCACTTT
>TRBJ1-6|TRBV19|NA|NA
CASSNKSSGRHNSPLHF
TGTGCCAGTAGTAACAAATCCTCCGGGCGCCATAATTCACCCCTCCACTTT
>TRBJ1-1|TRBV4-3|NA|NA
CASSHLGLNTEAFF
TGCGCCAGCAGCCATCTTGGGTTGAACACTGAAGCTTTCTTT
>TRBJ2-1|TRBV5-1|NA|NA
CASSPYGNEQFF
TGCGCCAGCAGCCCCTACGGGAATGAGCAGTTCTTC
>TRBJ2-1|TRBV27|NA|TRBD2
CASSLIASGVYNEQFF
TGTGCCAGCAGTTTAATCGCTAGCGGGGTCTACAATGAGCAGTTCTTC
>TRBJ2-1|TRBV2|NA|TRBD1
CASSDIRQGAHNEQFF
TGTGCCAGCAGTGATATTCGACAGGGGGCCCACAATGAGCAGTTCTTC
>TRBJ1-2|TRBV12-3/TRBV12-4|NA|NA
CASSSHRTYGYTF
TGTGCCAGCAGTTCCCACAGGACGTATGGCTACACCTTC
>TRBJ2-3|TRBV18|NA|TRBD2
CASSPRLAGSPDTQYF
TGTGCCAGCTCACCGAGGCTAGCGGGGTCGCCAGATACGCAGTATTTT
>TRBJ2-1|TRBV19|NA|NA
CASSMRAGFSSYNEQFF
TGTGCCAGTAGTATGAGGGCAGGTTTCAGCTCCTACAATGAGCAGTTCTTC
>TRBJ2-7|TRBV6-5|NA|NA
CASSPQASHEQYF
TGTGCCAGCAGTCCCCAAGCTTCCCACGAGCAGTACTTC
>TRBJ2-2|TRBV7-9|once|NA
CASSPRAVGRNTGELFF
TGTGCCAGCAGCCCAAGGGCCGTTGGCAGAAACACCGGGGAGCTGTTTTTT
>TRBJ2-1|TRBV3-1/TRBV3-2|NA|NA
CASSQDNGEQFF
TGTGCCAGCAGCCAAGATAATGGGGAGCAGTTCTTC
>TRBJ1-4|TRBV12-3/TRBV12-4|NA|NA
CASSSRDEEKLFF
TGTGCCAGCAGTTCCAGGGATGAAGAAAAACTGTTTTTT
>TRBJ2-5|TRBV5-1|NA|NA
CASSLASAPGETQYF
TGCGCCAGCAGCTTGGCTTCCGCTCCTGGGGAGACCCAGTACTTC
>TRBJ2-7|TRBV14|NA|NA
CASSQGGTLSYEQYF
TGTGCCAGCAGCCAAGGCGGGACACTTTCCTACGAGCAGTACTTC
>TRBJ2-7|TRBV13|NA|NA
CASSLKGRYEQYF
TGTGCCAGCAGCCTTAAAGGGAGGTACGAGCAGTACTTC
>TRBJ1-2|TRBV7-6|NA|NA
CASTPDGIFYGYTF
TGTGCCAGCACCCCCGACGGGATTTTCTATGGCTACACCTTC
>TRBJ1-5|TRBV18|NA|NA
CASSPGNNQPQHF
TGTGCCAGCTCACCGGGGAATAATCAGCCCCAGCATTTT
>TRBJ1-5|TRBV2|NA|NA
CASSLGDLRNQPQHF
TGTGCCAGCAGCCTCGGGGACCTTCGCAATCAGCCCCAGCATTTT
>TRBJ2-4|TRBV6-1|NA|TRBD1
CASSDGDRGRIAKNIQYF
TGTGCCAGCAGTGATGGGGACAGGGGGCGAATCGCCAAAAACATTCAGTACTTC
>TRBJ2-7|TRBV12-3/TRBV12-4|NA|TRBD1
CASSYGQGYEQYF
TGTGCCAGCAGTTACGGACAGGGGTACGAGCAGTACTTC
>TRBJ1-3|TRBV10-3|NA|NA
CAIGQTSSGNTIYF
TGTGCCATCGGACAGACGAGCTCTGGAAACACCATATATTTT
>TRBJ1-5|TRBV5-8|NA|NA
CASSLGRREDQPQHF
TGTGCCAGCAGCTTGGGAAGGAGGGAGGATCAGCCCCAGCATTTT
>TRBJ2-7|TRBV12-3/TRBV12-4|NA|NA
CASRRAPGDEQYF
TGTGCCAGCAGACGGGCGCCAGGGGACGAGCAGTACTTC
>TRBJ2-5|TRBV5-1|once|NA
CASSAKAETQYF
TGCGCCAGCAGCGCCAAAGCGGAGACCCAGTACTTC
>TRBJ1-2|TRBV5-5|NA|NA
CASSSTSLDSPNYGYTF
TGTGCCAGCAGCTCTACTTCTCTGGACAGTCCTAACTATGGCTACACCTTC
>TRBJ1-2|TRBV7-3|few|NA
CASSPTPTLGITF
TGTGCCAGCAGTCCCACACCCACCTTAGGAATCACCTTC